Reported below is one TCR beta chain. The data were taken from a study of cytomegalovirus exposure and HLA in healthy donors. Germline CDR1 SQVTM, CDR2 ANQGSEA. Trimming left V 6 bases short and J 9 bases short, with 18 bases between. CDR3 length equals 13 residues. Both 60 Vbeta primers and 13 Jbeta primers went into the PCR. The data were produced by immunoSEQ multiplex PCR, yet TCRdb's version contains in-frame clones alone and is incomplete. The table records 150,000 or so clones, over 60% of them present only once. V usage is TRBV29-1 and J usage is TRBJ2-1; D perhaps matches TRBD2 (5 bases). Source material: PBMCs. This clonotype was obtained from a man aged 35-49 years in good health and CMV-seropositive. The CDR3 region is CSVTQAGGFEQFF. In nucleotides, the CDR3 is TGCAGCGTGACCCAGGCGGGCGGCTTTGAGCAGTTCTTC.